This T cell receptor beta chain was obtained from a study of low-dose radiotherapy and immunotherapy resistance in tumors. About the research overall: One day prior to radiation and immunotherapy, intravenous cyclophosphamide at 200 mg/m2 was given, repeated every two weeks. Patients received 300 mg of oral aspirin each day across four cycles, commencing on cycle 1 day 1.

TRAV and TRBV primers primed cDNA for both TCRalpha and TCRbeta. The PCR that amplified TCRs ran for approximately 20 cycles, relying on a constant-region primer and a V-primer adapter. Isolated mRNA was amplified by in vitro transcription. TCRdb re-derived calls from the reads in MiXCR, one entry per CDR3 protein. This table has under 70,000 distinct CDR3 sequences, less than 30% appearing once. The germline gives CDR1 LNHDA, CDR2 SQIVND (reference sequence). The CDR3 covers 16 residues. V lost 5 bases and J lost 4; bases outside the gene matches: 11. This clonotype was observed many times. Documented time point: after trial treatment. The sample's treatment: LDRT plus nivolumab, ipilimumab, low-dose cyclophosphamide and aspirin (RACIN trial). Donors received nivolumab, ipilimumab, aspirin, low-dose cyclophosphamide and low-dose radiotherapy.

The rearrangement uses TRBV19 and TRBJ2-3, with 8 positions matching TRBD1. This clonotype was sampled from a male donor with prostate cancer. The sequencing here drew on PBMCs, taken after low-dose radiotherapy plus immunotherapy. CDR3 bases: TGTGCCAGTAGTTGGGGTCTCAGACAGGGGTCAGATACGCAGTATTTT. It is translated as CASSWGLRQGSDTQYF.